One T cell receptor (beta chain) is described in this entry. The V gene lost 11 bases and the J gene lost 5 bases, with 23 bases spanning the gap. The CDR3 sequence is 15 residues long. Germline V lookup: CDR1 KGHSH, CDR2 LQKENI. Participants, roughly 18 to 90 years old, spanned approximately 25 US areas. Participants reported their clinical history, and cohort assignment relied on those reports. Individuals in the exposed group had encountered a COVID-19 case within 2 weeks preceding study entry. This sample stems from a study of blood T cell repertoires in COVID-19. Under the authors' procedure: Reference gene primer amplification in the assay estimated nucleated cell counts. TCRdb's copy holds only in-frame clones and misses some; the assay was immunoSEQ multiplex PCR. Clonal size and the V and J genes are those of that table, whereas D and trimming came from the DNA. In the table there are around 400,000 clones, 70% to 90% of which are singletons.

The J gene is TRBJ2-3, the V gene TRBV18; D is perhaps TRBD2 (6 bases). The TCR originated in a woman under 30 who had been exposed to COVID-19. The sample comprised PBMCs or T cells enriched from blood (not recorded which). This CDR3 reads CAAAEAGYGEDTQYF. The CDR3 DNA reads as TGTGCCGCAGCTGAGGCGGGGTATGGGGAAGATACGCAGTATTTT.